These 9 T cell receptor beta chains came from one sample sequenced in a study of OX40 agonist ivuxolimab in advanced cancers. Repertoires were generated with immunoSEQ multiplex PCR, while TCRdb's copy carries only in-frame clones and drops some. Altogether about 100,000 clones are present, approximately 89% being singletons, with the ten largest covering around 0.16%. This specimen consisted of CD4+ or CD8+ T cells sorted from blood, obtained in a trial of the OX40 agonist ivuxolimab. All receptors come from an adult with an advanced solid tumor such as melanoma, head and neck, liver or kidney cancer.

CDR3 loop: CASSLVGGHYGYTF. Here the CDR3 DNA reads TGTGCCAGCAGCTTAGTCGGGGGTCACTATGGCTACACCTTC. The J gene is TRBJ1-2, the V gene TRBV7-9, with D perhaps TRBD1 (5 bases). Between the trimmed V and J ends, which lost 1 base and 3 bases, there was a span of 9 bases. The CDR3 spans 14 residues. Germline-derived CDR1 and CDR2 are SEHNR and FQNEAQ (reference sequence).

The chain is built from TRBV5-1 and TRBJ1-1, with D unresolved. CDR3 size: 13 residues. V was shortened by 7 bases and J by 1 base, with 11 bases between the two germline ends. In germline, CDR1 is SGHRS, CDR2 YFSETQ. DNA for the CDR3: TGCGCCAGCTATGAACAGCCGAACACTGAAGCTTTCTTT. This sequence encodes CASYEQPNTEAFF.

The rearrangement uses TRBV5-1 and TRBJ2-5, with 8 bases matching TRBD2. This CDR3 region has 14 residues. The V gene's germline CDR1 is SGHRS and CDR2 YFSETQ. After removal of 8 bases from V and 5 bases from J, the junction contained 11 bases not matched to a gene. CDR3 in amino acids: CASSTSGFRETQYF. CDR3 nucleotide sequence: TGCGCCAGTTCTACTAGCGGCTTCAGGGAGACCCAGTACTTC.

The CDR3 region is CASSFIGTGYEQYF. CDR3 bases: TGTGCCAGCAGCTTCATCGGCACGGGCTACGAGCAGTACTTC. The chain combines TRBV5-6 with TRBJ2-7; D is unresolved. V lost 2 bases to trimming and J lost 3 bases, with 12 bases between them. Germline CDR1 SGHDT, CDR2 YYEEEE. This CDR3 has 14 amino acids. Together with reference TRBV5-6 and TRBJ2-7, the CDR3 gives the full variable domain: DAGVTQSPTHLIKTRGQQVTLRCSPKSGHDTVSWYQQALGQGPQFIFQYYEEEERQRGNFPDRFSGHQFPNYSSELNVNALLLGDSALYLCASSFIGTGYEQYFGPGTRLTVT.

The genes are TRBV5-1 and TRBJ1-2; maybe TRBD1 (6 bases). The V gene's germline CDR1 is SGHRS and CDR2 YFSETQ. The CDR3 has 18 amino acids. Trimming stripped 0 bases from V and 0 bases from J, with 18 bases between. CDR3 sequence (DNA): TGCGCCAGCAGCTTGGTCCCAACTACAGGGTCTTCTAACTATGGCTACACCTTC. It specifies CASSLVPTTGSSNYGYTF.

This chain links TRBV2 with TRBJ2-2; 11 positions match TRBD2. The CDR3 length is 17 residues. Germline lookup yields CDR1 SNHLY and CDR2 FYNNEI. Trimming cost V 5 bases and J 7 bases; bases outside gene matches: 12. Here the CDR3 DNA reads TGTGCCAGCAGTCAAACTAGCGGGAGAACCTTTGGCGGGGAGCTGTTTTTT. This sequence encodes CASSQTSGRTFGGELFF.

The rearrangement uses TRBV6-1 and TRBJ1-6, with D maybe TRBD1 (5 bases). CDR3 size: 15 residues. The germline V gene encodes CDR1 MNHNS and CDR2 SASEGT. V was trimmed by 3 bases and J by 4 bases, leaving 10 bases between them. CDR3 sequence: CASSETDSYNSPLHF. CDR3 coding DNA: TGTGCCAGCAGTGAGACAGATTCATATAATTCACCCCTCCACTTT.

About this clone itself: The junction differs from germline at one of its ends, possibly a read error. This chain uses TRBV19 with TRBJ1-5; D is unresolved. Germline V lookup: CDR1 LNHDA, CDR2 SQIVND (reference sequence). The CDR3 runs to 12 residues. The CDR3 spells CASSVDNQPQHF. DNA of the CDR3: TGTGCCAGTAGTGTAGACAATCAGCCCCAGCATTTT.

This chain connects TRBV14 to TRBJ2-1; D gene ambiguous. This CDR3 has 16 residues. The germline CDR1 and CDR2 sequences are SGHDN and FVKESK. V lost 1 base and J 1 base, leaving 11 bases between the germline ends. In nucleotides, the CDR3 is TGTGCCAGCAGCCAAGCGGCGATCCTTTCCTACAATGAGCAGTTCTTC. It codes for CASSQAAILSYNEQFF.